Presented here are 14 T cell receptor beta chains from one specimen sequenced in a study of neoadjuvant anti-PD-1 for oral cavity cancer. The method was immunoSEQ multiplex PCR; TCRdb's version includes in-frame clones alone and lacks a portion of them. The sample has around 6,100 clones, 40% to 55% seen once. The sample in question was tumor tissue, obtained before nivolumab (anti-PD-1) treatment. Receptor source: a person aged 40-85 years with oral cavity squamous cell carcinoma.

This sequence joins TRBV29-1 and TRBJ2-5; weak D call: TRBD1 (5 bases). This CDR3 is built from 11 residues. Germline V gene lookup returns CDR1 SQVTM and CDR2 ANQGSEA. Trimming took 4 bases from V and 5 from J, leaving 8 bases between them. The CDR3 spells CSVVQGETQYF. CDR3 nucleotide sequence: TGCAGCGTTGTCCAGGGTGAGACCCAGTACTTC.

This clone is termed medium-sized. This chain uses TRBV19 with TRBJ1-1; a weak D match, TRBD1 (5 bases). The germline V gene encodes CDR1 LNHDA and CDR2 SQIVND (reference sequence). The CDR3 contains 15 residues. Trimming took off 2 bases at V and 3 bases at J, with 13 bases between the two ends. Here the CDR3 DNA reads TGTGCCAGTAGTATATGGGGCGATGGGGACACTGAAGCTTTCTTT. Protein sequence: CASSIWGDGDTEAFF.

This clone was seen a handful of times. Other nucleotide sequences from this sample produce the same CDR3. J is TRBJ1-2 and V is TRBV18; D is unresolved. V was trimmed by 1 base and J by 8 bases, leaving 11 bases between them. This CDR3 contains 13 residues. In germline, CDR1 is KGHSH, CDR2 LQKENI. The CDR3 bases are TGTGCCAGCTCACCACAGGGATTAGGGGGCTACACCTTC. It translates to CASSPQGLGGYTF.

This clone was seen just once. This likely stems from a read error, as it lies one base from a far larger clone. This chain links TRBV4-2 with TRBJ2-7; 14 bases match TRBD2. V was clipped by 3 bases and J by 2 bases; unmatched bases: 9. The CDR3 loop spans 18 amino acids. Germline V gives CDR1 LGHNA, CDR2 YNFKEQ. This chain's CDR3 is CASSQMTSGGAKAYEQYF. In DNA form, the CDR3 reads TGTGCCAGCAGCCAGATGACTAGCGGGGGGGCGAAAGCCTACGAGCAGTACTTC.

This chain connects TRBV30 to TRBJ1-1; D gene ambiguous. Germline loops: CDR1 GTSNPN, CDR2 SVGIG (reference sequence). This CDR3 region has 14 residues. The ends were cut back, 1 base at V and 1 base at J, with 10 bases in the middle. CDR3 sequence (DNA): TGTGCCTGGAGTGCCTCATACGCGAACACTGAAGCTTTCTTT. Its protein product is CAWSASYANTEAFF.

This clone was counted only a few times. The J gene is TRBJ2-7, the V gene TRBV28, with D possibly being TRBD1 (5 bases). The CDR3 is made up of 14 amino acids. V lost 6 bases and J 4 bases, leaving 16 bases between the germline ends. Germline V gene data show CDR1 as MDHEN and CDR2 as SYDVKM. The DNA of the CDR3 is TGTGCCAGCAGCCGAACGACAGATTCATACGAGCAGTACTTC. Its translation is CASSRTTDSYEQYF.

The V gene is TRBV18, the J gene TRBJ2-7; D remains ambiguous. Looked up from germline, CDR1 is KGHSH and CDR2 is LQKENI. This CDR3 has 14 amino acids. V dropped 3 bases and J dropped 5 bases, with 14 bases sitting between them. The CDR3: CASSPPRGVHEQYF. The DNA for the CDR3 is TGTGCCAGCTCACCCCCCCGAGGCGTTCACGAGCAGTACTTC.

In this sample, this clone turned up a few times. This chain's CDR3 is CASSYLAGGLNTGELFF. For the CDR3, the DNA is TGCGCCAGCAGTTACCTAGCGGGGGGCCTAAACACCGGGGAGCTGTTTTTT. This rearrangement joins TRBV10-1 to TRBJ2-2, with 11 positions matching TRBD2. CDR3 length: 17 amino acids. The germline CDR1 and CDR2 sequences are WNHNN and SYGVQD (reference sequence). Unmatched junction bases numbered 7, after V lost 5 bases and J lost 2 bases.

The genes are TRBV4-1 and TRBJ2-7; no firm D call. The V end was cut by 4 bases, the J end by 2 bases, with 12 bases between. The germline CDR1 and CDR2 sequences are MGHRA and YSYEKL. The CDR3 is made up of 14 amino acids. The CDR3, as DNA: TGCGCCAGCAGCCTTAGTACAACTACCTACGAGCAGTACTTC. Residues: CASSLSTTTYEQYF.

The chain combines TRBV4-3 with TRBJ2-3, with D possibly being TRBD1 (6 bases). V lost 3 bases and J lost 0, with 16 bases in between. The CDR3 consists of 17 residues. Germline values: CDR1 LGHNA, CDR2 YSLEER. The CDR3 here is CASSHDFQGYSTDTQYF. The CDR3 DNA follows: TGCGCCAGCAGCCACGATTTCCAGGGGTATAGCACAGATACGCAGTATTTT.

Sample share makes this clone medium-sized. The chain uses TRBV6-4 and TRBJ2-2; 7 bases are shared with TRBD1. CDR1 is MRHNA, CDR2 SNTAGT, per germline. CDR3 length equals 14 residues. V lost 5 bases, J lost 6 bases, and 6 bases stayed unmatched. CDR3 residues: CASSMEQGSGELFF. CDR3 sequence (DNA): TGTGCCAGCAGTATGGAACAGGGGTCCGGGGAGCTGTTTTTT.

CDR3 region: CASSSRSNEKLFF. The DNA for the CDR3 is TGTGCCAGCAGCAGTCGGTCTAATGAAAAACTGTTTTTT. V usage is TRBV7-8 and J usage is TRBJ1-4; no firm D call. V was shortened by 5 bases and J by 3 bases, with 7 bases between the two germline ends. Germline loops: CDR1 SGHVS, CDR2 FQNEAQ. The CDR3 contains 13 residues.

The chain is built from TRBV4-2 and TRBJ2-3; D possibly corresponds to TRBD1 (6 bases). Germline values: CDR1 LGHNA, CDR2 YNFKEQ. V was shortened by 4 bases and J by 3 bases, with 11 bases between the two germline ends. The CDR3 consists of 14 residues. CDR3 DNA: TGTGCCAGCAGCCGTTCACAGGGAACAGATACGCAGTATTTT. Protein: CASSRSQGTDTQYF.

This clone has just a few counts. This chain links TRBV6-6 with TRBJ1-1, with 10 positions matching TRBD1. There are 16 residues in the CDR3. V lost 4 bases and J lost 5; bases outside the gene matches: 10. In germline, CDR1 is MNHNY, CDR2 SVGAGI (reference sequence). CDR3 in amino acids: CASSLRQGAIMTEAFF. CDR3 sequence (DNA): TGTGCCAGCAGTTTACGACAGGGGGCTATAATGACTGAAGCTTTCTTT.